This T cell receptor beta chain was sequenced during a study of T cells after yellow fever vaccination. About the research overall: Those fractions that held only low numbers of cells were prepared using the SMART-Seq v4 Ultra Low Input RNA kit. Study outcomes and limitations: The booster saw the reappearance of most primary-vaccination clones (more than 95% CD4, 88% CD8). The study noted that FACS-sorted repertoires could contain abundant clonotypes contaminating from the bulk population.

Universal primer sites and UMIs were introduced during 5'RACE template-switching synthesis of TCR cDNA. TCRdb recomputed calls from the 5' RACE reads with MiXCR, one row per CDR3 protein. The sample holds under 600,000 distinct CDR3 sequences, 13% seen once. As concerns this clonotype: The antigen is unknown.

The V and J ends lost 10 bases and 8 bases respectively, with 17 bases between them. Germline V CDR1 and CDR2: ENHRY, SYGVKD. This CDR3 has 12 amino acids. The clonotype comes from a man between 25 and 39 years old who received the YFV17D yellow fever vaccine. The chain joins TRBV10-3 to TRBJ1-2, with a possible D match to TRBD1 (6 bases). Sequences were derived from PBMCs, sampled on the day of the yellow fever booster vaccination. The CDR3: CATNNQGRGYTF. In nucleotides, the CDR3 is TGTGCCACCAATAATCAGGGGAGAGGCTACACCTTC.